A selection of T cell receptor beta chains follows, all from one sample in a study of T cells in Graves' hyperthyroidism and ophthalmopathy. TCRdb analysed the multiplex PCR reads with MiXCR anew, one entry per CDR3 protein. The data show about 690,000 distinct CDR3 sequences, around 15% seen once. Material for sequencing was blood. All receptors derive from a man aged 45-65 years with Graves' hyperthyroidism. CDR3s include the opening cysteine and the closing phenylalanine or tryptophan. D genes are given only for firm matches. Expanded clones get a size class; other rows say once, few or many, or leave the size out.

>TRBJ2-7|-|TRBD1|TRBV19
TGTGCCAGCCGGACAGGGCCGAACTACGAGCAGTACTTC
CASRTGPNYEQYF
>TRBJ1-1|few|-|TRBV20-1
TGCAGTGCTAGAGCATTAGGGATGAACACTGAAGCTTTCTTT
CSARALGMNTEAFF
>TRBJ1-1|many|-|TRBV12-3/TRBV12-4
TGTGCCAGCAGCATTCGTGGGGGGCTAAACCTAGAAGCTTTCTTT
CASSIRGGLNLEAFF
>TRBJ1-4|-|-|TRBV18
TGTGCCAGCTCACTGTGGGGTGCAGGGCCGAGTGAAAAACTGTTTTTT
CASSLWGAGPSEKLFF
>TRBJ2-7|-|-|TRBV12-5
TGTGCTAGTGGTTTGTTACACTGGGGCCACGAGCAGTACTTC
CASGLLHWGHEQYF
>TRBJ1-2|-|TRBD1|TRBV28
TGTGCCAGCAGTTTGTCGTTGGGGGACAGGGGGCATGAAGGCTACACCTTC
CASSLSLGDRGHEGYTF
>TRBJ2-1|-|TRBD2|TRBV7-2
TGTGCCAGCAGCTTAGAAGGGGCTGGACTAGCGGACTACAATGAGCAGTTCTTC
CASSLEGAGLADYNEQFF
>TRBJ2-1|few|TRBD2|TRBV27
TGTGCCAGCAGTCCCTATAGCGGGATGTTGGATGAGCAGTTCTTC
CASSPYSGMLDEQFF
>TRBJ2-7|-|TRBD2|TRBV9
TGTGCCAGCAGCACTGGGACTAGCGGGGCCTACGAGCAGTACTTC
CASSTGTSGAYEQYF
>TRBJ2-7|many|-|TRBV6-1
TGTGCCAGCAGCCTACGACGGGCCCGGGCCTACGAGCAGTACTTC
CASSLRRARAYEQYF
>TRBJ2-5|many|TRBD1|TRBV28
TGTGCCAGCAGTTTGACAGGGGAGAAGACCCAGTACTTC
CASSLTGEKTQYF
>TRBJ2-5|many|-|TRBV2
TGTGCCAGCAGTGACTCGGGAATACAAGAGACCCAGTACTTC
CASSDSGIQETQYF
>TRBJ2-1|few|-|TRBV13
TGTGCCAGCAGCCCCCAGTGGGGGCCCAATGAGCAGTTCTTC
CASSPQWGPNEQFF
>TRBJ2-2|many|-|TRBV2
TGTGCCAGCAAGGAGCTGAACACCGGGGAGCTGTTTTTT
CASKELNTGELFF
>TRBJ2-7|few|-|TRBV5-5
TGTGCCAGCAGCTTGGCCCCCTTGACCCCCAACGAGCAGTACTTC
CASSLAPLTPNEQYF
>TRBJ2-1|few|-|TRBV14
TGTGCCAGCAGCCAAGTGAGTGAGCAGTTCTTC
CASSQVSEQFF
>TRBJ2-5|-|TRBD2|TRBV30
TGTGCCTGGAGTGTAGCGGGACAAGAGACCCAGTACTTC
CAWSVAGQETQYF
>TRBJ1-1|few|TRBD1|TRBV4-2
TGTGCCAGCAGCGGGACAGGGTCCTTGGGGAACACTGAAGCTTTCTTT
CASSGTGSLGNTEAFF
>TRBJ1-1|many|-|TRBV13
TGTGCCAGCAGCTTTGGGCGGGATGCTTTCTTT
CASSFGRDAFF
>TRBJ2-1|many|-|TRBV10-3
TGTGCCATCATGCGGGACCAGTCCTACAATGAGCAGTTCTTC
CAIMRDQSYNEQFF
>TRBJ2-7|-|-|TRBV20-1
TGCAGTGCTAGAGATCGCCTAGGACGAATCTCCTACGAGCAGTACTTC
CSARDRLGRISYEQYF
>TRBJ2-5|-|-|TRBV30
TGTGCCTGGAGTGGGGCCAACCAAGAGACCCAGTACTTC
CAWSGANQETQYF
>TRBJ2-1|-|-|TRBV7-8
TGTGCCAGCAGCTTATCGGTAGCCCTGGGATCCTACAATGAGCAGTTCTTC
CASSLSVALGSYNEQFF
>TRBJ2-1|few|TRBD2|TRBV20-1
TGCAGTGGGACGGGACTAGATGTTCGCAATGAGCAGTTCTTC
CSGTGLDVRNEQFF
>TRBJ2-7|many|-|TRBV6-2/TRBV6-3
TGTGCCAGCAGTTACTCTCGGGGGGAGCAGTACTTC
CASSYSRGEQYF
>TRBJ2-4|-|TRBD2|TRBV6-1
TGTGCCAGCAGACCAGGGACTAGCGGTATTCAGTACTTC
CASRPGTSGIQYF
>TRBJ1-2|many|TRBD1|TRBV6-1
TGTGCCAGCAGATTACAGGGACAGTCGCACTATGGCTACACCTTC
CASRLQGQSHYGYTF
>TRBJ2-1|-|-|TRBV20-1
TGCAGTGCCGAGACCAATGAGCAGTTCTTC
CSAETNEQFF
>TRBJ2-1|-|-|TRBV4-3
TGCGCCAGCAGCAAATCCAGCGGGCCGACGGAGCAGTTCTTC
CASSKSSGPTEQFF
>TRBJ2-7|-|-|TRBV5-1
TGCGCCAGCAGCTTCTTAGCGGACCAGTACGAGCAGTACTTC
CASSFLADQYEQYF
>TRBJ2-4|-|-|TRBV20-1
TGCAGTGCTAGGAAAGGAGTAAACATTCAGTACTTC
CSARKGVNIQYF
>TRBJ2-5|-|-|TRBV6-2/TRBV6-3
TGTGCCAGCTCACCCCCCAAGGACCGGGGGGAGACCCAGTACTTC
CASSPPKDRGETQYF
>TRBJ2-5|-|TRBD2|TRBV5-1
TGCGCCAGCAGCTTGGGCGTGGGACTAGCGGGAACCGTGGAGACCCAGTACTTC
CASSLGVGLAGTVETQYF
>TRBJ2-6|many|-|TRBV2
TGTGCCAGCAGTATCCTAGCAACCGGGGCCAACGTCCTGACTTTC
CASSILATGANVLTF
>TRBJ2-1|-|TRBD2|TRBV28
TGTGCCAGCAGTTTACTCCCCCAACTAGCGGGAGTCTACAATGAGCAGTTCTTC
CASSLLPQLAGVYNEQFF
>TRBJ2-7|many|-|TRBV28
TGTGCCAGCAGTCAGAACGGACTAATTGGAAGCGAGCAGTACTTC
CASSQNGLIGSEQYF
>TRBJ2-6|once|-|TRBV19
TGTGCCAGTAGTGCGCCATACAGACGTTCTGGGGCCAACGTCCTGACTTTC
CASSAPYRRSGANVLTF
>TRBJ2-7|few|-|TRBV6-5
TGTGCCAGCAGTTACGGGCCGGAACCCTCCTACGAGCAGTACTTC
CASSYGPEPSYEQYF
>TRBJ2-2|many|TRBD1|TRBV11-2
TGTGTCAGCAGTTGGGACAGAGGGGACGGGGAGCTGTTTTTT
CVSSWDRGDGELFF
>TRBJ2-7|many|TRBD1|TRBV12-3/TRBV12-4
TGTGCCAGCAGTTCGGGACAGGGGTTCGAGCAGTACTTC
CASSSGQGFEQYF
>TRBJ2-7|-|-|TRBV20-1
TGCAGTGCTTCTACCTTAAGGGGGAGCTCCTACGAGCAGTACTTC
CSASTLRGSSYEQYF
>TRBJ2-7|few|-|TRBV14
TGTGCCAGCAGCCACCTAAGAGGACAGTCCATCTCCTACGGGCAGTACTTC
CASSHLRGQSISYGQYF
>TRBJ1-2|many|-|TRBV6-6
TGTGCCAGCAGTTACTCGAGGGGCAGAAGCTATGGCTACACCTTC
CASSYSRGRSYGYTF